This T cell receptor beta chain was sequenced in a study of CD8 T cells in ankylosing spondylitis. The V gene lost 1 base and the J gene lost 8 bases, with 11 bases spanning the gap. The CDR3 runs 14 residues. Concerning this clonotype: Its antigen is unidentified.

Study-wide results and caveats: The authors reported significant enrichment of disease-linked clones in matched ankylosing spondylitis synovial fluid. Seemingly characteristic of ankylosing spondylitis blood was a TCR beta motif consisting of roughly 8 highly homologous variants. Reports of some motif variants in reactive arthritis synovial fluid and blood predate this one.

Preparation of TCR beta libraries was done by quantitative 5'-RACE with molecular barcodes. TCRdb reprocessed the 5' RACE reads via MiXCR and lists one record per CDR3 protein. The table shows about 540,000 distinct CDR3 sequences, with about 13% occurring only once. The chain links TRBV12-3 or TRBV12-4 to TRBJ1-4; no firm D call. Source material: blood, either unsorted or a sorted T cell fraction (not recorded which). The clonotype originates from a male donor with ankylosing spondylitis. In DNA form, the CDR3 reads TGTGCCAGCAGTTTAGAGTCATTTCAGGAAAAACTGTTTTTT. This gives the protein CASSLESFQEKLFF.